The 18 T cell receptor beta chains below were found in one sample sequenced in a study of cytotoxic CD8 clonotypes in ibrutinib-treated CLL. Produced via immunoSEQ multiplex PCR; TCRdb's table is partial and in-frame only. Among just over 200,000 clones, about four fifths were seen once, and the ten largest hold around 10%. Specimen: PBMCs, collected after 12 months of ibrutinib treatment. The receptors shown here come from a human donor with chronic lymphocytic leukemia.

The chain recombines TRBV5-5 with TRBJ2-1; D is ambiguous. The germline V gene encodes CDR1 SGHKS and CDR2 YYEKEE (reference sequence). Trimming pared 3 bases from V and 9 bases from J, leaving 13 bases between. The CDR3 extends over 13 amino acids. CDR3 sequence (DNA): TGTGCCAGCAGCTCTGCTTCCTGGAGTGAGCAGTTCTTC. Its translation is CASSSASWSEQFF.

V gene TRBV9 combines with J gene TRBJ2-1, with D hard to call. V lost 1 base and J lost 4, with 9 bases in between. This CDR3 comprises 14 residues. Germline lookup yields CDR1 SGDLS and CDR2 YYNGEE. CDR3 nucleotide sequence: TGTGCCAGCAGCGTACGTACGGTTTACAATGAGCAGTTCTTC. Translating gives CASSVRTVYNEQFF.

This clone was seen a single time. The genes are TRBV5-1 and TRBJ2-3, with TRBD2 matching over 12 bases. The germline gives CDR1 SGHRS, CDR2 YFSETQ. V lost 8 bases to trimming and J lost 5 bases; unmatched junction nucleotides: 6. The length of the CDR3 is 14 residues. The chain's CDR3 is CASELAGGIDTQYF. CDR3 coding DNA: TGCGCCAGTGAACTAGCGGGAGGCATAGATACGCAGTATTTT.

The chain uses TRBV5-1 and TRBJ2-7, with a tentative D call TRBD1 (5 bases). Germline V gives CDR1 SGHRS, CDR2 YFSETQ. The V end was cut by 5 bases, the J end by 0 bases, with 9 bases between. The CDR3 consists of 13 residues. This chain's CDR3 is CASRRDSSYEQYF. CDR3 DNA: TGCGCCAGCAGACGAGACAGCTCCTACGAGCAGTACTTC.

The J gene is TRBJ2-3, the V gene TRBV5-1; 11 nucleotides match TRBD1. The CDR3 consists of 16 residues. Germline V CDR1 and CDR2: SGHRS, YFSETQ. The V gene end was trimmed by 4 bases and the J gene end by 7 bases; junction bases not matched to a gene: 11. CDR3: CASSLTDRGLRNTQYF. CDR3 DNA sequence: TGCGCCAGCAGCCTGACGGACAGGGGGCTTCGCAATACGCAGTATTTT.

The V call is TRBV27, the J call TRBJ2-3; D is undetermined. CDR1 and CDR2 (germline): MNHEY, SMNVEV (reference sequence). Trimming pared 5 bases from V and 5 bases from J, leaving 5 bases between. The CDR3 has 11 amino acids. In DNA, the CDR3 is TGTGCCAGCAGTCTCGGAGATACGCAGTATTTT. It encodes CASSLGDTQYF.

The rearrangement uses TRBV28 and TRBJ1-1, with a possible D match to TRBD1 (5 bases). The CDR3 consists of 14 residues. Trimming cost V 5 bases and J 1 base, with 11 bases left between them. Germline V lookup: CDR1 MDHEN, CDR2 SYDVKM. CDR3 residues: CASSRTSPNTEAFF. In DNA form, the CDR3 reads TGTGCCAGCAGTCGGACATCCCCGAACACTGAAGCTTTCTTT.

The chain links TRBV25-1 to TRBJ2-1; no definite D call. CDR3 length: 11 residues. V lost 7 bases and J lost 10, with 11 bases in between. Per germline, CDR1 MGHDK and CDR2 SYGVNS. CDR3 loop: CASNGWREQFF. DNA for the CDR3: TGTGCCAGCAACGGTTGGCGAGAGCAGTTCTTC.

This chain links TRBV18 with TRBJ2-7, with D possibly TRBD2 on 5 matching bases. V dropped 0 bases and J dropped 7 bases, with 13 bases sitting between them. The CDR3 has 14 residues. Germline V lookup: CDR1 KGHSH, CDR2 LQKENI. CDR3 protein: CASSPPGLSREQYF. In nucleotides, the CDR3 is TGTGCCAGCTCACCACCTGGACTCTCCAGAGAGCAGTACTTC. Together with reference TRBV18 and TRBJ2-7, the CDR3 gives the full variable domain: NAGVMQNPRHLVRRRGQEARLRCSPMKGHSHVYWYRQLPEEGLKFMVYLQKENIIDESGMPKERFSAEFPKEGPSILRIQQVVRGDSAAYFCASSPPGLSREQYFGPGTRLTVT.

V is TRBV2 and J is TRBJ1-5, with D possibly TRBD1 on 5 matching bases. Germline V gene lookup returns CDR1 SNHLY and CDR2 FYNNEI. CDR3 length: 15 amino acids. V shed 5 bases and J shed 7 bases, with 18 bases lying between them. This CDR3 reads CASSWIQDSSQPQHF. The CDR3 coding sequence is TGTGCCAGCAGTTGGATACAGGACTCAAGCCAGCCCCAGCATTTT.

This chain links TRBV7-3 with TRBJ1-2; no definite D call. This CDR3 comprises 15 residues. The germline V gene encodes CDR1 SGHTA and CDR2 FQGTGA. V lost 2 bases and J 8 bases, leaving 18 bases between the germline ends. The CDR3, as DNA: TGTGCCAGCAGCTTATCCCCGACACTCCCTATAGGCTACACCTTC. Encoded protein: CASSLSPTLPIGYTF.

The chain uses TRBV5-1 and TRBJ2-7, with TRBD2 matching 14 bases. The CDR3 sequence is 17 residues long. Germline V lookup: CDR1 SGHRS, CDR2 YFSETQ. The V gene end was trimmed by 4 bases and the J gene end by 4 bases; junction bases not matched to a gene: 10. This chain's CDR3 is CASSQDEGLAGVYEQYF. The CDR3 region has the DNA TGCGCCAGCAGCCAAGACGAGGGACTAGCGGGAGTATACGAGCAGTACTTC.

CDR3 bases: TGTGCCAGCAGTCAGGAAGGTTACGGCAACTACGAGCAGTACTTC. Amino acids: CASSQEGYGNYEQYF. The V gene is TRBV5-4, the J gene TRBJ2-7; D not certain. In germline, CDR1 is SGHNT, CDR2 YYREEE (reference sequence). CDR3 length: 15 residues. V was shortened by 5 bases and J by 3 bases, with 18 bases between the two germline ends.

This clone was seen only once. The chain is built from TRBV18 and TRBJ2-3, with 7 positions matching TRBD2. The CDR3 spans 17 residues. Germline V lookup: CDR1 KGHSH, CDR2 LQKENI. J lost 5 bases, V lost 8 bases, and 19 bases had no gene match. CDR3 bases: TGTGCCAGCGCCCGATCACCAGTAAAGGGAGGGCGAGATACGCAGTATTTT. This encodes CASARSPVKGGRDTQYF.

The gene calls are TRBV27 and TRBJ2-7, with a weak D call TRBD1 (5 bases). Germline V gene data show CDR1 as MNHEY and CDR2 as SMNVEV (reference sequence). V shed 4 bases and J shed 2 bases, with 12 bases lying between them. The CDR3 consists of 14 residues. CDR3 in amino acids: CASSWGSVPYEQYF. CDR3 nucleotides: TGTGCCAGCAGTTGGGGCAGCGTCCCCTACGAGCAGTACTTC.

The DNA of the CDR3 is TGTGCCAGTAGGGCCTCCTCAGGCACCGGGGAGCTGTTTTTT. Translation gives CASRASSGTGELFF. The V and J genes are TRBV19 and TRBJ2-2, with unresolved D. Trimming took off 6 bases at V and 4 bases at J, with 12 bases between the two ends. Germline V CDR1 and CDR2: LNHDA, SQIVND (reference sequence). The CDR3 length is 14 residues.

In DNA, the CDR3 is TGCAGTGCGGGGAACTACGAGCAGTACTTC. Protein sequence: CSAGNYEQYF. The chain links TRBV20-1 to TRBJ2-7; D ambiguous. Germline-derived CDR1 and CDR2 are DFQATT and SNEGSKA (reference sequence). V gave up 6 bases and J gave up 3 bases, with 6 bases separating them. The CDR3 is 10 residues long.

The V call is TRBV5-6, the J call TRBJ2-3; D remains ambiguous. There are 14 residues in the CDR3. The germline CDR1 and CDR2 sequences are SGHDT and YYEEEE. The V end lost 4 bases, the J end lost 1 base, and 10 bases lay between the germline ends. The CDR3 is CASSRVSGTDTQYF. Written as DNA, the CDR3 is TGTGCCAGCAGCCGTGTCTCTGGCACAGATACGCAGTATTTT.